This T cell receptor beta chain derives from a study of blood T cell repertoires in COVID-19. J gave up 2 bases and V 3 bases, and 5 bases lay outside the gene matches. CDR3 length equals 15 residues. The germline V gene encodes CDR1 MGHDK and CDR2 SYGVNS. Residents of about two dozen US areas, aged about 18 to 95 years, made up the participants. Each participant's cohort was designated according to participant-reported clinical history. This table comes from immunoSEQ multiplex PCR, and its TCRdb copy is limited to in-frame clones, with some not included. Of about 330,000 clones in the sample, roughly 88% are singletons; the top ten hold 5%.

The clonotype was recovered from a man aged 30 to 39 who had recovered from COVID-19. What was sequenced was PBMCs or T cells enriched from blood (not recorded which). The rearrangement joins TRBV25-1 to TRBJ2-7, with 9 bases identical to TRBD2. The CDR3 region is CASSDPASGTYEQYF. The CDR3 nucleotides are TGTGCCAGCAGTGATCCGGCTAGCGGGACCTACGAGCAGTACTTC.